This TCR beta chain comes out of a study of T cells in severe cutaneous drug reactions. In terms of frequency, this clonotype is medium-sized. The patients sequenced had a carbamazepine-induced Stevens-Johnson syndrome or toxic epidermal necrolysis reaction. Blood repertoires came from roughly five Han Chinese and about six European CBZ-SJS/TEN patients. TCR subtype-specific primers in iRepertoire multiplex PCR prepared libraries for bulk and single-cell sequencing. TCRdb re-called the multiplex PCR reads and gives one entry per CDR3 protein, without DNA. Its table lists 2,200 or so distinct CDR3 sequences. The V gene's germline CDR1 is SNHLY and CDR2 FYNNEI. This CDR3 is built from 12 residues.

Material: PBMCs. The rearrangement uses TRBV2 and TRBJ2-1. This TCR was recovered from a human donor with Stevens-Johnson syndrome, a severe cutaneous drug reaction. CDR3 residues: CASIVVTNEQFF.